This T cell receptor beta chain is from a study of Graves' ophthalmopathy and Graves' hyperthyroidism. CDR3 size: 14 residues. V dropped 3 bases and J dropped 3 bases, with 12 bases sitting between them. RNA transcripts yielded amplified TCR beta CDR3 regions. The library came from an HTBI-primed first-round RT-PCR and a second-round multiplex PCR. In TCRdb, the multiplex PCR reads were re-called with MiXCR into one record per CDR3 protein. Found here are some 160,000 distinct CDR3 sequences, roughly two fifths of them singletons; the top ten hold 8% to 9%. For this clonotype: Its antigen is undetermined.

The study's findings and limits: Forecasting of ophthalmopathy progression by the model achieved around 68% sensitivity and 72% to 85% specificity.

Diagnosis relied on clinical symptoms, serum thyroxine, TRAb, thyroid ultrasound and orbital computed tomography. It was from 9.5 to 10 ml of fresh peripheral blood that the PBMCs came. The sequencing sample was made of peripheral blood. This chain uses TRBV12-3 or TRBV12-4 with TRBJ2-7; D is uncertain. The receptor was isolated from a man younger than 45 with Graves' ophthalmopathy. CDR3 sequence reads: CASSFLGSGYEQYF. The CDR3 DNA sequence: TGTGCCAGCAGTTTTTTAGGGTCCGGCTACGAGCAGTACTTC.